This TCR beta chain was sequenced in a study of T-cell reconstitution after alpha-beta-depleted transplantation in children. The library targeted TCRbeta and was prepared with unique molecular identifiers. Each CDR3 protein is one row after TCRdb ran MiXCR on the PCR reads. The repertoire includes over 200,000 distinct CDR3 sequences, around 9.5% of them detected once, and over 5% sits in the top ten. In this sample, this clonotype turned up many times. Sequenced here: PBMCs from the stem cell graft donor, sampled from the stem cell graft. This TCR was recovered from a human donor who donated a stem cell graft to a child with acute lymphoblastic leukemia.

The CDR3: CASSPRTSGGANNEQFF. Here the CDR3 DNA reads TGTGCCAGCAGTCCACGGACTAGCGGGGGGGCCAACAATGAGCAGTTCTTC. The chain recombines TRBV27 with TRBJ2-1; TRBD2 matches at 15 bases. Per the germline V gene, CDR1 is MNHEY and CDR2 is SMNVEV (reference sequence). The ends lost 5 bases at V and 5 bases at J; junction bases unmatched: 7. The CDR3 totals 17 residues.